This TCR beta chain was recovered during a study of T cell clonotyping in hematopoietic cell transplantation. Study results and caveats: Pathologically expanded recipient clonotypes increased progressively from day 30 to day 180 as diversity fell.

The germline V gene encodes CDR1 SGHVS and CDR2 FQNEAQ. The V and J ends lost 3 bases and 3 bases, in that order; junction bases with no gene match: 9. This CDR3 region has 16 residues. TCRdb's copy holds only in-frame clones and misses some; the assay was immunoSEQ multiplex PCR. The sample contains approximately 7,500 clones, approximately 90% of which appear only once. In regard to this clone: Its antigen is currently unknown.

The chain employs TRBV7-8 and TRBJ2-7; 9 positions match TRBD1. The sequencing here drew on PBMCs, taken 30 days after allogeneic stem cell transplant. The TCR comes from a female patient aged 50-65 years who had an allogeneic stem cell transplant from an unrelated donor, so the T cells may come from the graft donor. Some clones in this sample may be carry-over from other donors' samples. The CDR3 nucleotides read TGTGCCAGCAGCTTTACCGGGACAGGGCCTTACTACGAGCAGTACTTC. Its translation: CASSFTGTGPYYEQYF.